This T cell receptor (beta chain) comes out of a study of cytomegalovirus exposure and HLA in healthy donors. Study summary: Around 85 million unique TCR sequences came from HLA-typed donors in an early release.

PCR primers comprised 60 Vbeta and 13 Jbeta primers. The method was immunoSEQ multiplex PCR; TCRdb's version includes in-frame clones alone and lacks a portion of them. Among about 120,000 clones, nearly 80% were seen once, and the ten largest hold roughly 1.2%. Study results and caveats: A missense DCLRE1C variant was associated with V- and J-gene trimming of TCR beta chains in a later analysis, and an independent cohort replicated the association. Another analysis was done later, and it associated roughly 15,000 TCR beta sequences with HLA alleles at 0.05 false discovery rate. Previously analyzed data showed that most TCR beta V segments were productive at a frequency of about 87% or about 30%.

Germline CDR1 and CDR2: MDHEN and SYDVKM. With V trimmed by 3 bases and J by 0 bases, 5 bases remained unmatched. This CDR3 is built from 15 residues. A remark on this clone: Its cognate antigen is unknown.

The chain uses TRBV28 and TRBJ2-7; 7 bases fit TRBD2. This clonotype was sampled from a woman aged 25 to 39 in good health and CMV-seronegative. Sequences were obtained from PBMCs. Here the CDR3 reads CASSFPSGISYEQYF. The CDR3 DNA reads as TGTGCCAGCAGTTTTCCGAGCGGGATCTCCTACGAGCAGTACTTC.